This entry lists 27 T cell receptor beta chains sequenced from one sample in a study of T cells in Graves' hyperthyroidism and ophthalmopathy. From RNA transcripts, TCR beta CDR3 regions were amplified. HTBI primers were the set used in a first-round RT-PCR of the TCR CDR3. From the multiplex PCR reads, TCRdb called clonotypes with MiXCR, one entry per CDR3 protein. In the table there are about 710,000 distinct CDR3 sequences, around 17% of which are singletons. The sequencing sample was made of blood. The receptors originated from a man between 18 and 35 years old with Graves' hyperthyroidism.

This clonotype was observed a few times. The chain couples TRBV12-3 or TRBV12-4 to TRBJ1-1; D is uncertain. The CDR3 consists of 12 residues. With 5 bases removed from V and 7 bases from J, the gap between germline ends came to 11 bases. Here the CDR3 reads CASSRPSDEAFF. The CDR3 nucleotides read TGTGCCAGCAGTCGCCCGAGCGATGAAGCTTTCTTT.

The rearrangement joins TRBV7-6 to TRBJ2-7; no clear D gene. The CDR3 has 13 amino acids. Germline loops: CDR1 SGHVS, CDR2 FNYEAQ. V was trimmed by 3 bases and J by 6 bases, leaving 12 bases between them. CDR3 bases: TGTGCCAGCAGCTTTCACGGCTCTGGCGAGCAGTACTTC. Translation: CASSFHGSGEQYF.

This clonotype was counted many times. This chain links TRBV2 with TRBJ2-7; no definite D call. The germline V and J ends were trimmed by 3 bases and 7 bases, with 4 bases remaining between them. This CDR3 has 10 amino acids. Germline CDR1 is SNHLY and CDR2 is FYNNEI. DNA of the CDR3: TGTGCCAGCAGTGACGGGGAGCAGTACTTC. Protein product: CASSDGEQYF.

The rearrangement links TRBV20-1 to TRBJ2-7, with 8 bases identical to TRBD2. The V gene end was trimmed by 4 bases and the J gene end by 1 base; junction bases not matched to a gene: 12. Germline-derived CDR1 and CDR2 are DFQATT and SNEGSKA (reference sequence). This CDR3 is built from 16 residues. The CDR3 sequence: CSATARASGLSYEQYF. The CDR3, as DNA: TGCAGTGCTACTGCCCGGGCTAGCGGGCTGTCCTACGAGCAGTACTTC.

J is TRBJ1-5 and V is TRBV5-5; unclear D gene. CDR1 is SGHKS and CDR2 is YYEKEE in the germline V gene (reference sequence). Trimming shortened V by 0 bases and J by 4 bases, and 11 bases separated the two germline ends. The CDR3 runs 15 residues. Here the CDR3 reads CASSLDVGGNQPQHF. The CDR3 nucleotides read TGTGCCAGCAGCTTGGATGTTGGCGGAAATCAGCCCCAGCATTTT.

A few counts support this clonotype. V is TRBV5-1 and J is TRBJ2-1, with 9 bases fitting TRBD2. The CDR3 extends over 12 amino acids. The V gene's germline CDR1 is SGHRS and CDR2 YFSETQ. Trimming removed 1 base from V and 15 bases from J; junction bases left unmatched: 5. The CDR3 nucleotides are TGCGCCAGCAGCTTGTCCGGACTAGCGCCGTTCTTC. Its translation is CASSLSGLAPFF.

This clonotype appeared a single time. V and J are TRBV4-1 and TRBJ2-2; TRBD1 matches at 9 bases. Germline V gene sequence: CDR1 MGHRA, CDR2 YSYEKL. The CDR3 is made up of 16 amino acids. V was pared by 4 bases and J by 7 bases, with 10 bases of the junction left unmatched. This chain's CDR3 is CASSRGGTGKGGELFF. CDR3 nucleotide sequence: TGCGCCAGCAGCCGAGGGGGGACAGGGAAAGGCGGGGAGCTGTTTTTT.

This clonotype was counted between two and nine times. The V and J genes are TRBV6-1 and TRBJ2-3, with 7 bases matching TRBD2. Trimming at V came to 9 bases and at J to 0 bases, leaving 6 bases not matched to a gene. The CDR3 is 14 residues long. Germline assignment: CDR1 MNHNS and CDR2 SASEGT. CDR3 DNA: TGTGCCAGTACTAGCGACGCTAGCACAGATACGCAGTATTTT. Translating gives CASTSDASTDTQYF.

This clonotype was detected many times. This sequence joins TRBV20-1 and TRBJ2-5; no reliable D call. Looked up from germline, CDR1 is DFQATT and CDR2 is SNEGSKA (reference sequence). The CDR3 is 12 amino acids. V lost 0 bases, J lost 5 bases, and 7 bases lay in between. CDR3 amino acids: CSARDVLETQYF. The CDR3 DNA reads as TGCAGTGCTAGAGACGTATTGGAGACCCAGTACTTC.

This clonotype was counted a few times. The V and J genes are TRBV12-3 or TRBV12-4 and TRBJ2-3, with 13 bases identical to TRBD2. This CDR3 is 17 amino acids long. After removal of 3 bases from V and 4 bases from J, the junction contained 7 bases not matched to a gene. The CDR3, as DNA: TGTGCCAGCAGTTTGTTTGGACTAGCGGGAGACGCAGATACGCAGTATTTT. Amino acids: CASSLFGLAGDADTQYF.

The V call is TRBV11-2, the J call TRBJ2-7, with D possibly TRBD1 on 5 matching bases. The germline CDR1 and CDR2 sequences are SGHAT and FQNNGV. The CDR3 length is 13 residues. V lost 3 bases to trimming and J lost 5 bases, with 11 bases between them. CDR3 amino acids: CASSFVGANEQYF. In DNA, the CDR3 is TGTGCCAGCAGCTTCGTTGGGGCCAACGAGCAGTACTTC.

This clonotype has only a few counts. The chain is built from TRBV7-9 and TRBJ2-1; 14 nucleotides align to TRBD2. The germline CDR1 and CDR2 sequences are SEHNR and FQNEAQ (reference sequence). This CDR3 spans 16 amino acids. Trimming cost V 5 bases and J 8 bases; bases outside gene matches: 8. Here the CDR3 DNA reads TGTGCCAGCAGCCAAAAGCCGGGACTAGCGGGAGATGAGCAGTTCTTC. Its protein product is CASSQKPGLAGDEQFF.

The J gene is TRBJ2-5, the V gene TRBV14, with 7 bases that match TRBD2. Germline V CDR1 and CDR2: SGHDN, FVKESK. The CDR3 runs 15 residues. J lost 7 bases, V lost 2 bases, and 10 bases had no gene match. CDR3 region: CASSQSSLASGTQYF. CDR3 in DNA: TGTGCCAGCAGCCAATCCTCACTAGCGTCGGGGACCCAGTACTTC.

This clonotype showed up many times. The genes are TRBV28 and TRBJ2-1, with 12 bases identical to TRBD2. With V trimmed by 5 bases and J by 5 bases, 7 bases remained unmatched. There are 16 residues in the CDR3. The germline CDR1 and CDR2 sequences are MDHEN and SYDVKM. The CDR3 loop is CASSATSGRGDNEQFF. For the CDR3, the DNA is TGTGCCAGCAGTGCGACTAGCGGGAGAGGCGACAATGAGCAGTTCTTC.

This chain joins TRBV3-1 and TRBJ2-5; 11 nucleotides agree with TRBD2. Germline V lookup: CDR1 LGHDT, CDR2 YNNKEL (reference sequence). Trimming cost V 4 bases and J 3 bases; bases outside gene matches: 7. The CDR3 length is 16 residues. Here the CDR3 reads CASSPSVLAGEETQYF. The CDR3 nucleotides are TGTGCCAGCAGCCCCTCGGTACTAGCGGGAGAAGAGACCCAGTACTTC.

There are many counts of this clonotype. The gene calls are TRBV28 and TRBJ1-5, with D uncertain. The CDR3 is 16 residues long. V lost 4 bases and J 2 bases, leaving 15 bases between the germline ends. From germline, CDR1 is MDHEN and CDR2 SYDVKM. CDR3 DNA: TGTGCCAGCAGTTCCCTCGGTTCCGATGGCAATCAGCCCCAGCATTTT. It translates to CASSSLGSDGNQPQHF.

There are many counts of this clonotype. This chain's CDR3 is CASTRDRATDTQYF. CDR3 bases: TGTGCCAGCACCAGGGACAGGGCGACAGATACGCAGTATTTT. The chain has TRBV27 and TRBJ2-3, with TRBD1 identical over 9 bases. Per germline, CDR1 MNHEY and CDR2 SMNVEV (reference sequence). The CDR3 is 14 amino acids. V lost 7 bases to trimming and J lost 3 bases; unmatched junction nucleotides: 5.

The chain is built from TRBV20-1 and TRBJ1-5; D is perhaps TRBD1 (6 bases). Germline assignment: CDR1 DFQATT and CDR2 SNEGSKA (reference sequence). The CDR3 sequence is 14 residues long. The germline V and J ends were trimmed by 6 bases and 7 bases, with 19 bases remaining between them. Here the CDR3 reads CSAPAGQSRQPQHF. The CDR3 region has the DNA TGCAGTGCCCCCGCCGGACAGTCGAGGCAGCCCCAGCATTTT.

This clonotype was seen a handful of times. The chain has TRBV20-1 and TRBJ2-5; TRBD2 matches 12 bases. Trimming took 2 bases from V and 4 from J; bases not matched to a gene: 11. Germline lookup yields CDR1 DFQATT and CDR2 SNEGSKA (reference sequence). CDR3 length: 17 residues. The CDR3 nucleotides are TGCAGTGCTAGACTCCCGGGAACTAGCGGGAGGTTAGAGACCCAGTACTTC. Protein product: CSARLPGTSGRLETQYF.

In this sample, this clonotype turned up a few times. Here the CDR3 DNA reads TGTGCCAGCAGCTTTAACAGGGGTGAAGCTTTCTTT. This gives the protein CASSFNRGEAFF. This chain joins TRBV11-3 and TRBJ1-1, with TRBD1 matching 7 bases. V was pared by 3 bases and J by 7 bases, with 2 bases of the junction left unmatched. CDR1 is SGHNT, CDR2 YENEEA, per germline. The CDR3 sequence is 12 residues long.

This clonotype has at least ten counts. The chain joins TRBV12-3 or TRBV12-4 to TRBJ2-5; D gene ambiguous. The V and J ends lost 5 bases and 7 bases respectively, with 11 bases between them. This CDR3 has 12 amino acids. CDR3 sequence reads: CASSLGRGTQYF. CDR3 nucleotides: TGTGCCAGCAGTCTCGGGCGCGGGACCCAGTACTTC.

This clonotype was seen a handful of times. The V call is TRBV9, the J call TRBJ2-1; D ambiguous. V lost 7 bases to trimming and J lost 8 bases, with 19 bases between them. From germline, CDR1 is SGDLS and CDR2 YYNGEE. The CDR3 has 14 residues. CDR3 protein: CASARLPAVDEQFF. The CDR3 DNA follows: TGTGCCAGCGCCCGACTCCCTGCCGTTGATGAGCAGTTCTTC.

This clonotype showed up many times. The rearrangement uses TRBV7-9 and TRBJ2-7; D is possibly TRBD2 (5 bases). V shed 0 bases and J shed 0 bases, with 12 bases lying between them. CDR3 length equals 16 residues. From germline, CDR1 is SEHNR and CDR2 FQNEAQ (reference sequence). The CDR3 coding sequence is TGTGCCAGCAGCTTAGCGGACTCCACGAGCTCCTACGAGCAGTACTTC. Translated: CASSLADSTSSYEQYF.

This clonotype was counted at least ten times. The chain is built from TRBV2 and TRBJ2-2, with D hard to call. Deletions cut 2 bases from V and 5 bases from J, with 9 bases between. The CDR3 runs 14 residues. CDR1 and CDR2 (germline): SNHLY, FYNNEI. This chain's CDR3 is CASSEIISTGELFF. CDR3 coding DNA: TGTGCCAGCAGTGAAATTATAAGTACCGGGGAGCTGTTTTTT.

This clonotype was detected many times. The chain links TRBV10-3 to TRBJ1-1; D gene ambiguous. The CDR3 totals 13 residues. Trimming took 7 bases from V and 7 from J, leaving 16 bases between them. CDR1 ENHRY and CDR2 SYGVKD come from the germline V gene. The CDR3 nucleotides read TGTGCCATCAACCCCGGTCTGACCCATGAAGCTTTCTTT. Translation gives CAINPGLTHEAFF.

The chain has TRBV27 and TRBJ2-1; 9 bases match TRBD2. The CDR3 extends over 15 amino acids. The V gene's germline CDR1 is MNHEY and CDR2 SMNVEV (reference sequence). Unmatched junction bases numbered 9, after V lost 8 bases and J lost 4 bases. CDR3 DNA sequence: TGTGCCAGCGGGAGGGCGGGAGGGTCTTACAATGAGCAGTTCTTC. Its translation: CASGRAGGSYNEQFF.

This clonotype was picked up a small number of times. V gene TRBV4-1 combines with J gene TRBJ2-1; a weak D match, TRBD1 (5 bases). The germline CDR1 and CDR2 sequences are MGHRA and YSYEKL. The V and J ends lost 7 bases and 6 bases respectively, with 13 bases between them. The CDR3 has 13 residues. Written as DNA, the CDR3 is TGCGCCAGCACCGACAGAGAGAGCAATGAGCAGTTCTTC. It specifies CASTDRESNEQFF.